What follows describes a single TCR beta chain. This entry comes from a study of OX40 agonist ivuxolimab in advanced cancers. Study context: The patients received agonistic anti-OX40 (CD134) antibody ivuxolimab.

Assay: immunoSEQ multiplex PCR; the TCRdb copy retains only in-frame clones and omits some. The table lists 120,000 or so clones, approximately 89% of them singletons. Trimming shortened V by 5 bases and J by 8 bases, and 21 bases separated the two germline ends. There are 15 residues in the CDR3. Germline V gene lookup returns CDR1 SGHVS and CDR2 FQNEAQ. The chain carries TRBV7-8 and TRBJ1-1; a weak D match, TRBD1 (5 bases). Source: CD4+ or CD8+ T cells sorted from blood, taken in a trial of the OX40 agonist ivuxolimab. The receptor was derived from an adult with an advanced solid tumor such as melanoma, head and neck, liver or kidney cancer. The CDR3 DNA sequence: TGTGCCAGCAGCGCTAGCGGGACCCCAATTAAAGAAGCTTTCTTT. This encodes CASSASGTPIKEAFF.